This is a list of T cell receptor beta chains from one sample in a study of shared clonotypes between healthy human individuals. Clones were read by immunoSEQ multiplex PCR, and TCRdb kept only the in-frame ones, dropping some. This table holds about 2.3 million clones, 92% found once. The specimen was naive CD4+ T cells from PBMCs. The source of these receptors is a man younger than 35 in good health. Some clones in this sample may be carry-over from other donors' samples. CDR3s include the opening cysteine and the closing phenylalanine or tryptophan. Fields, in order: CDR3 protein, J gene, V gene.

cdr3_aa: CSVQQGAYGANVLTF
j_call: TRBJ2-6
v_call: TRBV29-1

cdr3_aa: CASSKGGSQPQHF
j_call: TRBJ1-5
v_call: TRBV19

cdr3_aa: CASRERDIQYF
j_call: TRBJ2-4
v_call: TRBV28

cdr3_aa: CASGVTLPQPQHF
j_call: TRBJ1-5
v_call: TRBV14

cdr3_aa: CASSPRGRMEQYF
j_call: TRBJ2-7
v_call: TRBV27

cdr3_aa: CASSPLGQGSNTIYF
j_call: TRBJ1-3
v_call: TRBV28

cdr3_aa: CASSQVGGTASYF
j_call: TRBJ2-3
v_call: TRBV4-1

cdr3_aa: CASSPNRDQPQHF
j_call: TRBJ1-5
v_call: TRBV18

cdr3_aa: CASSYTSSGKGDTQYF
j_call: TRBJ2-3
v_call: TRBV6-5

cdr3_aa: CASSPPGTGVQPQHF
j_call: TRBJ1-5
v_call: TRBV19

cdr3_aa: CASSLRGGSLRETQYF
j_call: TRBJ2-5
v_call: TRBV25-1

cdr3_aa: CASSLSRTGGHEQYF
j_call: TRBJ2-7
v_call: TRBV27

cdr3_aa: CASSLGGGYNEQFF
j_call: TRBJ2-1
v_call: TRBV7-2

cdr3_aa: CASSSFGSSGNTIYF
j_call: TRBJ1-3
v_call: TRBV28

cdr3_aa: CASRQADTQYF
j_call: TRBJ2-3
v_call: TRBV6-5

cdr3_aa: CASSTRNSASGRGGEQFF
j_call: TRBJ2-1
v_call: TRBV5-4

cdr3_aa: CASSEYSGLRINEQFF
j_call: TRBJ2-1
v_call: TRBV25-1

cdr3_aa: CAWSRLADPTDTQYF
j_call: TRBJ2-3
v_call: TRBV30

cdr3_aa: CAWSVLLSGPLNEQFF
j_call: TRBJ2-1
v_call: TRBV30

cdr3_aa: CASSPGLAGGNEQFF
j_call: TRBJ2-1
v_call: TRBV28

cdr3_aa: CASSFDLSGELFF
j_call: TRBJ2-2
v_call: TRBV5-1

cdr3_aa: CASSSRGNQPQHF
j_call: TRBJ1-5
v_call: TRBV7-2

cdr3_aa: CASSSRDRGNYGYTF
j_call: TRBJ1-2
v_call: TRBV5-4

cdr3_aa: CASSLQGAPYEQYF
j_call: TRBJ2-7
v_call: TRBV5-1

cdr3_aa: CASSPLEAGELFF
j_call: TRBJ2-2
v_call: TRBV18

cdr3_aa: CASQQSSYNEQFF
j_call: TRBJ2-1
v_call: TRBV7-6

cdr3_aa: CASSYEAGRYNEQFF
j_call: TRBJ2-1
v_call: TRBV6-5

cdr3_aa: CASSLAKAGGEKLFF
j_call: TRBJ1-4
v_call: TRBV7-6

cdr3_aa: CASSQDRLAGYNEQFF
j_call: TRBJ2-1
v_call: TRBV4-1

cdr3_aa: CASSPRQGRTNTEAFF
j_call: TRBJ1-1
v_call: TRBV5-1

cdr3_aa: CASSRRSQASGSTDTQYF
j_call: TRBJ2-3
v_call: TRBV4-1

cdr3_aa: CATSAASTQFF
j_call: TRBJ2-1
v_call: TRBV28